Listed below are T cell receptor beta chains from one sample, sequenced in a study of blood T cells in healthy people across ages. Each CDR3 protein gets one entry after TCRdb re-called the 5' RACE reads with MiXCR. The sample lists about 680,000 distinct CDR3 sequences, roughly 49% occurring once. The sequencing sample was made of blood. The source is a woman aged 60-70 years in good health. Each CDR3 is given with its conserved first and last residue. The D gene is left open where the match is weak. A row's size may be missing; if present it is once, few, many or a size class.

size	D	J	V	CDR3	DNA
.	.	TRBJ2-1	TRBV20-1	CSAPLPPMTSRRTQNEQFF	TGCAGTGCCCCCCTCCCGCCTATGACTAGTCGCAGGACCCAGAATGAGCAGTTCTTC
.	.	TRBJ2-3	TRBV6-5	CASSLQLSTGSTQYF	TGTGCCAGCAGTCTCCAACTATCAACAGGGTCTACGCAGTATTTT
.	.	TRBJ2-7	TRBV28	CANSPSHGGEQYF	TGTGCCAACTCACCCAGTCATGGGGGCGAGCAGTACTTC
.	TRBD1	TRBJ2-1	TRBV10-3	CAISDSGTGAPYNEQFF	TGTGCCATCAGTGATTCCGGGACAGGGGCCCCCTACAATGAGCAGTTCTTC
.	TRBD2	TRBJ2-1	TRBV20-1	CSAGGGTGNEQFF	TGCAGTGCTGGGGGAGGGACGGGGAATGAGCAGTTCTTC
once	.	TRBJ2-1	TRBV7-3	CASRKTRAAHEQFF	TGTGCCAGCAGGAAAACCAGGGCGGCCCATGAGCAGTTCTTC
.	TRBD1	TRBJ2-4	TRBV7-2	CASSAQTGWKNIQYF	TGTGCCAGCAGCGCCCAGACAGGGTGGAAAAACATTCAGTACTTC
.	.	TRBJ1-5	TRBV12-3/TRBV12-4	CASSLATRDQPQHF	TGTGCCAGCAGTTTAGCGACTCGGGATCAGCCCCAGCATTTT
few	.	TRBJ2-7	TRBV10-3	CAISETGRHYEQYF	TGTGCCATCAGTGAAACTGGACGGCATTACGAGCAGTACTTC
.	.	TRBJ2-1	TRBV6-1	CASNRLRGQSSYNEQFF	TGTGCCAGCAACCGCCTCAGGGGACAAAGCTCCTACAATGAGCAGTTCTTC
many	.	TRBJ2-1	TRBV7-8	CASSLDRGAYNEQFF	TGTGCCAGCAGCTTAGATAGGGGGGCCTACAATGAGCAGTTCTTC
.	TRBD1	TRBJ1-2	TRBV29-1	CSVESTGGIGYGYTF	TGCAGCGTTGAATCTACAGGGGGCATAGGATATGGCTACACCTTC
many	.	TRBJ2-5	TRBV5-1	CASSLDSRGSTQYF	TGCGCCAGCAGCTTGGATTCGCGGGGTTCGACCCAGTACTTC
.	.	TRBJ2-1	TRBV6-2/TRBV6-3	CASSYGSREQFF	TGTGCCAGCAGTTATGGGTCCCGGGAGCAGTTCTTC